The 6 T cell receptor beta chains reported below all come from one sample, sequenced in a study of blood T cells in healthy people across ages. A second PCR, run for roughly 7 to 11 cycles, used a sample-barcoded 5' primer plus a J-beta primer mix. A single record per CDR3 protein comes from TCRdb applying MiXCR to the 5' RACE reads. The sample has roughly 1.5 million distinct CDR3 sequences; roughly 43% are singletons. Sequencing was carried out using blood. The receptors here all came from a woman aged 18-29 years in good health.

A few counts support this clonotype. The chain couples TRBV20-1 to TRBJ2-5, with D perhaps assigned TRBD1 or TRBD2 (6 bases each). The CDR3 covers 11 residues. Germline CDR1 DFQATT, CDR2 SNEGSKA (reference sequence). V gave up 4 bases and J gave up 11 bases, with 14 bases separating them. The CDR3 DNA sequence: TGCAGTGCTACAAACAGGGAGGAGCAGTACTTC. Its protein is CSATNREEQYF.

This chain connects TRBV20-1 to TRBJ1-6; 10 nucleotides align to TRBD1. With 6 bases clipped from V and 3 bases from J, the junction kept 14 bases outside the gene matches. This CDR3 contains 18 residues. From germline, CDR1 is DFQATT and CDR2 SNEGSKA (reference sequence). CDR3 sequence: CSAFAGTGAGGYNSPLHF. DNA of the CDR3: TGCAGTGCCTTCGCCGGGACAGGGGCTGGTGGCTATAATTCACCCCTCCACTTT.

This clonotype has just a few counts. This chain links TRBV5-1 with TRBJ2-3; 10 nucleotides align to TRBD2. The ends lost 1 base at V and 0 bases at J; junction bases unmatched: 5. The CDR3 loop spans 17 amino acids. Germline CDR1 SGHRS, CDR2 YFSETQ. CDR3 coding DNA: TGCGCCAGCAGCTTGCCTAGCGGGGGTGCTAGCACAGATACGCAGTATTTT. Encoded protein: CASSLPSGGASTDTQYF.

The J gene is TRBJ2-5, the V gene TRBV12-3 or TRBV12-4; D may be TRBD2 (5 bases). The CDR3 is made up of 14 amino acids. V was trimmed by 2 bases and J by 5 bases, leaving 12 bases between them. The CDR3 DNA reads TGTGCCAGCAGTTTATCCGGGATGGTGGAGACCCAGTACTTC. Translation: CASSLSGMVETQYF.

The J gene is TRBJ2-1, the V gene TRBV21-1; the table assigns TRBD1, which was not confirmed against the DNA. TRBV21-1 is tagged as a pseudogene. The CDR3 spans 15 residues. The CDR3: CASSKVGVKNNEQFF. CDR3 DNA: TGTGCCAGCAGCAAAGTGGGGGTCAAGAACAATGAGCAGTTCTTC.

The chain recombines TRBV20-1 with TRBJ2-5; no clear D. V was cut by 4 bases and J by 1 base, with 7 bases left in between. Per the germline V gene, CDR1 is DFQATT and CDR2 is SNEGSKA (reference sequence). CDR3 length equals 12 residues. The CDR3 DNA is TGCAGTGCTATCACGTTCCAAGAGACCCAGTACTTC. Protein product: CSAITFQETQYF.